This TCR beta chain was captured in a study of shared clonotypes between healthy human individuals. The overall study: Three plates each covered CD4 naive and memory; CD8 naive two, CD8 memory one. Findings and caveats of the study: Blood was the only sampled material, and tissue repertoires likely differ. Generation of non-shared clonotypes was less probable than generation of clonotypes shared by all four donors.

To note about this clone: Its antigen is as yet unknown.

Measured with immunoSEQ multiplex PCR; TCRdb has only the in-frame clones, and not every one. The data show some 1 million clones, under 80% seen once. Donors, without exception, were Caucasian adults residing in Nashville, Tennessee. Trimming pared 7 bases from V and 2 bases from J, leaving 18 bases between. The CDR3 spans 16 residues. Germline CDR1 reads SNHLY; CDR2 reads FYNNEI. V usage is TRBV2 and J usage is TRBJ1-5, with D perhaps TRBD1 (5 bases). The receptor comes from a man in his late teens or twenties in good health. The sample taken for sequencing was memory CD4+ T cells sorted from blood. The subset denotes: CD45RA-negative fraction. CDR3 sequence reads: CASTMRGGTGNQPQHF. CDR3 nucleotides: TGTGCCAGCACCATGAGGGGCGGGACGGGCAATCAGCCCCAGCATTTT.